This T cell receptor beta chain originates from a study of beta chain features in type 1 diabetes. General study results and limits: Compared to healthy donors, patients appeared to have naive, central memory and Treg TCRB repertoires that were more alike. TCRB CDR3s from Type 1 diabetes patients were moderately but significantly shorter in all four CD4+ subsets.

The study reverse transcribed the entire isolated RNA, so it sequenced expressed TCRB transcripts. Assay used: immunoSEQ multiplex PCR; TCRdb lists only in-frame clones, some missing. The sample holds over 650,000 clones; over 11% are singletons and the top ten take approximately 0.042%. To note about this clone: Its antigen is still unknown. At one of its ends the junction is not consistent with the germline gene, which may arise from a read error.

The CDR3 runs to 9 residues. The germline V gene encodes CDR1 SQVTM and CDR2 ANQGSEA. The TCR comes from a man younger than 30 with type 1 diabetes. V usage is TRBV29-1 and J usage is TRBJ2-7; tentatively, D is TRBD1 or TRBD2 (6 bases each). Material for sequencing was naive CD4+ T cells from blood. The CDR3 sequence: CSVGTEGGF. For the CDR3, the DNA is TGCAGCGTCGGGACGGAGGGGGGCTTC.